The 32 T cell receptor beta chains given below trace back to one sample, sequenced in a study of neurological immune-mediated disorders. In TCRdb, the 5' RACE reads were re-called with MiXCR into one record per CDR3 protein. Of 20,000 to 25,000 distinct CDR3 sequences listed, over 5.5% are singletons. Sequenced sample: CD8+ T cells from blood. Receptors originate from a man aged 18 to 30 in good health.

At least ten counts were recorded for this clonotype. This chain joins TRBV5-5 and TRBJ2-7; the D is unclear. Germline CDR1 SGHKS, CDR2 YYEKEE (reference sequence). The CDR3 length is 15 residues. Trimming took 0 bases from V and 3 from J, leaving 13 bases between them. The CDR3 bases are TGTGCCAGCAGCTTGGGACTCCCGTCCTACTACGAGCAGTACTTC. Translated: CASSLGLPSYYEQYF. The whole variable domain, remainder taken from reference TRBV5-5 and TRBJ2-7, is DAGVTQSPTHLIKTRGQQVTLRCSPISGHKSVSWYQQVLGQGPQFIFQYYEKEERGRGNFPDRFSARQFPNYSSELNVNALLLGDSALYLCASSLGLPSYYEQYFGPGTRLTVT.

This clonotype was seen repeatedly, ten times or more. The DNA for the CDR3 is TGTGCCAGCAGCTACGTGACAGGTAGCAATCAGCCCCAGCATTTT. Translating it yields CASSYVTGSNQPQHF. The chain recombines TRBV21-1 with TRBJ1-5; TRBD1 is the table's D call, not checked against the DNA. TRBV21-1 is a listed pseudogene. The CDR3 contains 15 residues.

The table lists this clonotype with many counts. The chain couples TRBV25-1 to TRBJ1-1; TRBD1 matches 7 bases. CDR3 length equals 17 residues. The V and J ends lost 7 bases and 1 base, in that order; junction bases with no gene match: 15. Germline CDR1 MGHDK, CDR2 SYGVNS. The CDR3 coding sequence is TGTGCCAGCATTGCACCCAGGGGGACCCCGGGGAACACTGAAGCTTTCTTT. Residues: CASIAPRGTPGNTEAFF.

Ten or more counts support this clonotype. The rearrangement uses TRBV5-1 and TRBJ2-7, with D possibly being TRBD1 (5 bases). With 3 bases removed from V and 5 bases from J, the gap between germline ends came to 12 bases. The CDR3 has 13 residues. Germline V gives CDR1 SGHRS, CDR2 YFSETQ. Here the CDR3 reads CASSWQGSHEQYF. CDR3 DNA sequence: TGCGCCAGCAGCTGGCAGGGATCGCACGAGCAGTACTTC.

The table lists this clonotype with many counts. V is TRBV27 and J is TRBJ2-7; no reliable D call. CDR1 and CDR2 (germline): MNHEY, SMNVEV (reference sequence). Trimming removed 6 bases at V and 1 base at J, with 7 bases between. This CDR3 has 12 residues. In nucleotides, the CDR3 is TGTGCCAGCAGGGGGATTTCCTACGAGCAGTACTTC. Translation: CASRGISYEQYF.

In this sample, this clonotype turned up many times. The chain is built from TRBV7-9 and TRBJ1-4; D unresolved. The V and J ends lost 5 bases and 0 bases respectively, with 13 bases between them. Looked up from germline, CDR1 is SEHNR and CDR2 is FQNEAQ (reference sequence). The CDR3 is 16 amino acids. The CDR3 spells CASSPTPVATNEKLFF. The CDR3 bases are TGTGCCAGCAGCCCCACCCCGGTTGCAACTAATGAAAAACTGTTTTTT.

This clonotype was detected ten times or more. CDR3 residues: CSVERGGNTGELFF. The CDR3 nucleotides are TGCAGCGTTGAGCGGGGGGGGAACACCGGGGAGCTGTTTTTT. This rearrangement joins TRBV29-1 to TRBJ2-2, with 9 bases aligning to TRBD2. The germline V gene encodes CDR1 SQVTM and CDR2 ANQGSEA. V lost 3 bases and J lost 1; bases outside the gene matches: 0. The CDR3 runs 14 residues.

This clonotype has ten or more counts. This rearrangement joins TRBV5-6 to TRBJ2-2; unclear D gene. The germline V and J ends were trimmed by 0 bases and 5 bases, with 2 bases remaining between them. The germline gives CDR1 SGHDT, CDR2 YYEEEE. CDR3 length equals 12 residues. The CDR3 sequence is CASSLATGELFF. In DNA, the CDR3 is TGTGCCAGCAGCTTGGCGACCGGGGAGCTGTTTTTT.

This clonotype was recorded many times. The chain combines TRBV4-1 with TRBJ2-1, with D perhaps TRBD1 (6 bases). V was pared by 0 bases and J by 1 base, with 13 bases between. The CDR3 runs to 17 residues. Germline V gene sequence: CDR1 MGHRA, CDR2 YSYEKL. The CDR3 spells CASSQESRQASYNEQFF. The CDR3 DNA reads TGCGCCAGCAGCCAAGAATCTAGACAGGCATCCTACAATGAGCAGTTCTTC.

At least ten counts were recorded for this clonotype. CDR3 protein: CASSSPDSGANVLTF. The CDR3 bases are TGTGCCAGCAGCTCTCCAGATTCTGGGGCCAACGTCCTGACTTTC. The rearrangement joins TRBV7-9 to TRBJ2-6; no firm D call. The V gene lost 4 bases and the J gene lost 1 base, with 8 bases spanning the gap. This CDR3 spans 15 amino acids. Germline V gene data show CDR1 as SEHNR and CDR2 as FQNEAQ (reference sequence).

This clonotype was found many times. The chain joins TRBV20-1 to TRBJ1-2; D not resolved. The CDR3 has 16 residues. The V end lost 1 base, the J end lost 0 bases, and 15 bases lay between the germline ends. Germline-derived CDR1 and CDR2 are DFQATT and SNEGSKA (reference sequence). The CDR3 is CSARADRSRANYGYTF. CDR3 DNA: TGCAGTGCTAGAGCTGATCGGTCCAGAGCTAACTATGGCTACACCTTC.

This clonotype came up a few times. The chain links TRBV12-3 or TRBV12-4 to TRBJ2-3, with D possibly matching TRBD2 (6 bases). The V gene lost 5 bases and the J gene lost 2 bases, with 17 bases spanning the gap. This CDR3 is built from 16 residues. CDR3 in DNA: TGTGCCAGCAGTGCATCCGCCGGGACTGCCACAGATACGCAGTATTTT. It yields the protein CASSASAGTATDTQYF.

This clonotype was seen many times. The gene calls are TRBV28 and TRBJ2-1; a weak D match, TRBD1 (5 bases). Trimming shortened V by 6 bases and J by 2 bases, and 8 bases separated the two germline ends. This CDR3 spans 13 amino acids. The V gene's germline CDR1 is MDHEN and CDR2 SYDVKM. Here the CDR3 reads CASRATAYNEQFF. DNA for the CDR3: TGTGCCAGCAGGGCGACAGCCTACAATGAGCAGTTCTTC. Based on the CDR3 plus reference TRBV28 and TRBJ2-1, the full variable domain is DVKVTQSSRYLVKRTGEKVFLECVQDMDHENMFWYRQDPGLGLRLIYFSYDVKMKEKGDIPEGYSVSREKKERFSLILESASTNQTSMYLCASRATAYNEQFFGPGTRLTVL.

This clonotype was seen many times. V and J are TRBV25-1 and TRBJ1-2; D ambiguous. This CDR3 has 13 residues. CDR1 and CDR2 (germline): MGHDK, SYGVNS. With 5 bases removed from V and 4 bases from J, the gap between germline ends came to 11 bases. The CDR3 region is CASSTDELYGYTF. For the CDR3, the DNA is TGTGCCAGCAGTACCGACGAGCTCTATGGCTACACCTTC.

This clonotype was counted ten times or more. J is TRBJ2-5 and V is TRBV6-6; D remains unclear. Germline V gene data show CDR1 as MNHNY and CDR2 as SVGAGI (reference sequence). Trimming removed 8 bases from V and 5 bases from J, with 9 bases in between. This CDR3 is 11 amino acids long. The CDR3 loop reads CASLRGETQYF. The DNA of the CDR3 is TGTGCCAGCCTACGTGGGGAGACCCAGTACTTC.

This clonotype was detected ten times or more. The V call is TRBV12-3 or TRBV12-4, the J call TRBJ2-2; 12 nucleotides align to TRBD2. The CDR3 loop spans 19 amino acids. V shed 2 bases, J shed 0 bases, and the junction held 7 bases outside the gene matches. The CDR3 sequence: CASSLQTSGGPANTGELFF. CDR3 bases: TGTGCCAGCAGTTTACAGACTAGCGGGGGCCCGGCGAACACCGGGGAGCTGTTTTTT.

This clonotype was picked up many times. The CDR3 region is CASSLSDSTYYEQYF. The DNA of the CDR3 is TGTGCCAGCTCATTGTCGGACAGCACCTACTACGAGCAGTACTTC. V and J are TRBV18 and TRBJ2-7; weak D call: TRBD1 (6 bases). The V gene's germline CDR1 is KGHSH and CDR2 LQKENI. Trimming took 5 bases from V and 3 from J, leaving 17 bases between them. CDR3 length equals 15 residues. Supplemented by reference TRBV18 and TRBJ2-7, the full variable domain reads NAGVMQNPRHLVRRRGQEARLRCSPMKGHSHVYWYRQLPEEGLKFMVYLQKENIIDESGMPKERFSAEFPKEGPSILRIQQVVRGDSAAYFCASSLSDSTYYEQYFGPGTRLTVT.

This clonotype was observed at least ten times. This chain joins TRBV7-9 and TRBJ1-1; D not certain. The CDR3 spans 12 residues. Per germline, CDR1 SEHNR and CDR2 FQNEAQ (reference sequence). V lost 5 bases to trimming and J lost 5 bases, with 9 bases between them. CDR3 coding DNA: TGTGCCAGCAGCACCATTCGGACTGAAGCTTTCTTT. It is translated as CASSTIRTEAFF. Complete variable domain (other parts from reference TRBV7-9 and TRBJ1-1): DTGVSQNPRHKITKRGQNVTFRCDPISEHNRLYWYRQTLGQGPEFLTYFQNEAQLEKSRLLSDRFSAERPKGSFSTLEIQRTEQGDSAMYLCASSTIRTEAFFGQGTRLTVV.

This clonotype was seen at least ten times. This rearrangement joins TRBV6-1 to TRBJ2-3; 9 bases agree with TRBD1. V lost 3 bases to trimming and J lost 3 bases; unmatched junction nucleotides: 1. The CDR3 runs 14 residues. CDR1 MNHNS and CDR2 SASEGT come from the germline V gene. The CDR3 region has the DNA TGTGCCAGCAGTGACGGGACAGGGACAGATACGCAGTATTTT. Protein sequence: CASSDGTGTDTQYF.

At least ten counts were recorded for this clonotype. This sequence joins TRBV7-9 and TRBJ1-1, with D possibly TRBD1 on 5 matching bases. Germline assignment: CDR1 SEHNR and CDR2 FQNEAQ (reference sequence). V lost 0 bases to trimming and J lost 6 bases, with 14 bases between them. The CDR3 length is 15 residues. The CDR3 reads CASSLAGTANPEAFF. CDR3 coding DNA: TGTGCCAGCAGCTTAGCGGGGACGGCAAACCCTGAAGCTTTCTTT.

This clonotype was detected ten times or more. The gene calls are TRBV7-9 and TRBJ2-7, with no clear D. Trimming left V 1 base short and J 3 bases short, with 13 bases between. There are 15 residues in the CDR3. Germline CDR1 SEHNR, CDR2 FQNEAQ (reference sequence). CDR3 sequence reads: CASSLDLGQSYEQYF. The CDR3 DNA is TGTGCCAGCAGCTTAGATCTAGGGCAGAGCTACGAGCAGTACTTC.

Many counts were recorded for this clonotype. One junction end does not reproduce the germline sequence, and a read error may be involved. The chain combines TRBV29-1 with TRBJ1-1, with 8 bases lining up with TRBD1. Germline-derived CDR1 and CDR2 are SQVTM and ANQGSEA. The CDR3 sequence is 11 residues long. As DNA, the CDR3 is TGCAGCGTTGATGTGACAGGGGAGCCCCTATTT. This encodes CSVDVTGEPLF.

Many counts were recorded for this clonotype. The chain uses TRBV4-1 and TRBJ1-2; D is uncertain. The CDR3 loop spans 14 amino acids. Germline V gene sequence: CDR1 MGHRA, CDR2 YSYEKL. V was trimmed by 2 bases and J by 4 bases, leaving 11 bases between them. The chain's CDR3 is CASSQFHLGYGYTF. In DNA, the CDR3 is TGCGCCAGCAGCCAATTCCACTTGGGCTATGGCTACACCTTC.

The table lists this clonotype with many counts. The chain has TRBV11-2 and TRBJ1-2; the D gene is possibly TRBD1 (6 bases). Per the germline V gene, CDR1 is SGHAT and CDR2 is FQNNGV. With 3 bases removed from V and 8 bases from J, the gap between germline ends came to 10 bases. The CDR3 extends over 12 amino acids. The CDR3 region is CASSLAGVGYTF. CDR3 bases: TGTGCCAGCAGCTTGGCAGGGGTCGGCTACACCTTC. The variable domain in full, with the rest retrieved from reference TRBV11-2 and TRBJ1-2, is EAGVAQSPRYKIIEKRQSVAFWCNPISGHATLYWYQQILGQGPKLLIQFQNNGVVDDSQLPKDRFSAERLKGVDSTLKIQPAKLEDSAVYLCASSLAGVGYTFGSGTRLTVV.

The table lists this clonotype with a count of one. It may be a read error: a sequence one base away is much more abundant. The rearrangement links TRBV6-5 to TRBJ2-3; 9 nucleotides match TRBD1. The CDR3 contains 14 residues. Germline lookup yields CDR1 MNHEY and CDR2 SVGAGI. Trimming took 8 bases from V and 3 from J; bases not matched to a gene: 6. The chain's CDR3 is CASGYRGPTDTQYF. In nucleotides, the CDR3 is TGTGCCAGCGGGTACAGGGGGCCGACAGATACGCAGTATTTT.

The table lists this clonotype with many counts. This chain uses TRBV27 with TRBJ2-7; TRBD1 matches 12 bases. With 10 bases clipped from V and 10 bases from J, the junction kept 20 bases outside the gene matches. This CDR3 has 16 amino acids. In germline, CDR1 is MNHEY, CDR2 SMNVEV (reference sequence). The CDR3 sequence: CATQGGPGQGAPEQYF. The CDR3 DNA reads TGTGCCACCCAAGGGGGCCCGGGACAGGGGGCCCCAGAACAGTACTTC.

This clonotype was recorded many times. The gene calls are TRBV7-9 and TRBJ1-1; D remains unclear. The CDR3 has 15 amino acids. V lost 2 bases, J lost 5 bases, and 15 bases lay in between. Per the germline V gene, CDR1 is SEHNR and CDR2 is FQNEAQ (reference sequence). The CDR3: CASSLMVGRHTEAFF. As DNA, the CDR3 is TGTGCCAGCAGCTTAATGGTAGGCCGTCATACTGAAGCTTTCTTT.

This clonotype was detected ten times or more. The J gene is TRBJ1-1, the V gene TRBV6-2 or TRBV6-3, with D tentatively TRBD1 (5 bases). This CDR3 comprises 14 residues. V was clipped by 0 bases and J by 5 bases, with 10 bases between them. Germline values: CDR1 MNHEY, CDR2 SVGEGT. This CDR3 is CASSYSGRQTEAFF. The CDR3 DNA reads TGTGCCAGCAGTTACTCGGGCCGACAGACTGAAGCTTTCTTT.

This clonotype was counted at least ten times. The DNA for the CDR3 is TGTGCCAGCAGCTTTATTCCGGACTACGAGCAGTACTTC. This sequence encodes CASSFIPDYEQYF. The J gene is TRBJ2-7, the V gene TRBV7-9; D is unclear. The V gene's germline CDR1 is SEHNR and CDR2 FQNEAQ (reference sequence). Trimming removed 3 bases from V and 3 bases from J, with 9 bases in between. This CDR3 is built from 13 residues.

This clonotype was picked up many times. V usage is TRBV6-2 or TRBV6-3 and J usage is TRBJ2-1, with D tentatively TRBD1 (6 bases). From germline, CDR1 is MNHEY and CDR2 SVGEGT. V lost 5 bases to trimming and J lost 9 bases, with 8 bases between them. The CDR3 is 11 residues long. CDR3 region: CASSGRGEQFF. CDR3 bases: TGTGCCAGCAGTGGCAGGGGTGAGCAGTTCTTC.

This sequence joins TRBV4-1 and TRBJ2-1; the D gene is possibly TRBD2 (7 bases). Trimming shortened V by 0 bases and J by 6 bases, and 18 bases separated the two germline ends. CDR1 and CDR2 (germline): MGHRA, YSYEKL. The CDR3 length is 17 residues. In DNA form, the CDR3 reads TGCGCCAGCAGCCAAGATCGGGGGGCAGGGCAGTTCAATGAGCAGTTCTTC. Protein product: CASSQDRGAGQFNEQFF.

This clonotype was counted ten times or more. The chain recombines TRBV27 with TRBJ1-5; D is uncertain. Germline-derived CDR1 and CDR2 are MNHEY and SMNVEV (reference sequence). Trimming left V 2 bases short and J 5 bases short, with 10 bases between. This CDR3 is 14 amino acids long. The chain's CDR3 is CASSLKGRDQPQHF. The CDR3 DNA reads TGTGCCAGCAGTTTAAAGGGTCGCGATCAGCCCCAGCATTTT.